What follows describes a single TCR beta chain. Its antigen is currently unknown. This entry belongs to a study of identical twins. Template switching added a universal primer site; cDNA carried unique molecular identifiers. TCRdb re-analysed the 5' RACE reads in MiXCR, keeping a single row per CDR3 protein. The sample records roughly 350,000 distinct CDR3 sequences, approximately 8.8% being singletons. The germline CDR1 and CDR2 sequences are SQVTM and ANQGSEA. V was shortened by 0 bases and J by 1 base, with 9 bases between the two germline ends. This CDR3 contains 14 residues. Whole-study findings and limits: Twin pairs had excess sharing that was weaker in beta out-of-frame sequences. Compared with models, monozygotic twins showed more out-of-frame TCR alpha sharing. It was cross-sectional statistical analysis, not following the same donors, that the conclusions relied on.

The sample consisted of naive T cells sorted from blood. V is TRBV29-1 and J is TRBJ1-1; no reliable D call. This TCR came from a woman aged 45-59 years in good health. CDR3 region: CSVEDLGRNTEAFF. CDR3 nucleotides: TGCAGCGTTGAAGATCTGGGGAGGAACACTGAAGCTTTCTTT.